What follows are 6 T cell receptor beta chains derived from one specimen sequenced in a study of blood T cell repertoires in COVID-19. The assay was immunoSEQ multiplex PCR, and TCRdb's table has in-frame clones only and misses some. Here the sample spans about 190,000 clones, 88% being singletons. Input material: peripheral blood. Receptor source: a man aged 35 to 55 with active or convalescent COVID-19.

This clone appeared a single time. CDR3 sequence: CASSSGGTGYTF. The CDR3 DNA sequence: TGTGCCAGCAGCTCAGGGGGTACTGGCTACACCTTC. This sequence joins TRBV7-8 and TRBJ1-2, with 7 nucleotides matching TRBD1. Germline trimming cut 4 bases from V and 7 bases from J; bases unmatched to any gene: 3. Germline assignment: CDR1 SGHVS and CDR2 FQNEAQ. This CDR3 has 12 residues.

The chain uses TRBV15 and TRBJ1-5; D gene uncertain. Germline lookup yields CDR1 LNHNV and CDR2 YYDKDF (reference sequence). CDR3 length: 16 residues. The germline V and J ends were trimmed by 3 bases and 0 bases, with 12 bases remaining between them. The CDR3 coding sequence is TGTGCCACCAGCAGGGTGGCCGGGTTTAGCAATCAGCCCCAGCATTTT. This gives the protein CATSRVAGFSNQPQHF.

This clone was recorded once. The J gene is TRBJ1-2, the V gene TRBV6-1; the D is unclear. The CDR3 length is 11 residues. Germline V lookup: CDR1 MNHNS, CDR2 SASEGT. V gave up 2 bases and J gave up 7 bases, with 5 bases separating them. CDR3 protein: CASSETTGYTF. The CDR3 DNA reads TGTGCCAGCAGTGAAACAACTGGCTACACCTTC.

The J gene is TRBJ1-1, the V gene TRBV6-6; 8 bases are a match to TRBD1. The V and J ends lost 4 bases and 0 bases, in that order; junction bases with no gene match: 1. Germline CDR1 is MNHNY and CDR2 is SVGAGI (reference sequence). CDR3 length equals 14 residues. CDR3 nucleotides: TGTGCCAGCAGTTTACAGGGGGTGAACACTGAAGCTTTCTTT. Protein sequence: CASSLQGVNTEAFF.

The chain links TRBV19 to TRBJ1-3; possibly TRBD1 for D (5 bases). CDR3 size: 17 residues. Germline lookup yields CDR1 LNHDA and CDR2 SQIVND (reference sequence). Trimming left V 4 bases short and J 0 bases short, with 16 bases between. The chain's CDR3 is CASSSPGLTSSGNTIYF. The CDR3 DNA follows: TGTGCCAGTAGTAGCCCGGGACTGACGAGCTCTGGAAACACCATATATTTT.

This chain joins TRBV28 and TRBJ2-1, with a possible D match to TRBD2 (5 bases). Germline lookup yields CDR1 MDHEN and CDR2 SYDVKM. The CDR3 consists of 12 residues. V lost 5 bases and J lost 9, with 11 bases in between. As DNA, the CDR3 is TGTGCCAGCAGTGTTACTAGTACTGAGCAGTTCTTC. It specifies CASSVTSTEQFF.